This entry lists 20 T cell receptor beta chains sequenced from one sample in a study of CD8 T cells in ankylosing spondylitis. TCRdb passed the 5' RACE reads through MiXCR, listing each CDR3 protein once. The sample records about 360,000 distinct CDR3 sequences, about 14% being singletons. The sequenced sample consisted of blood, either unsorted or a sorted T cell fraction (not recorded which). The receptors here all came from a male donor with ankylosing spondylitis or in good health (not recorded which).

This clonotype came up a few times. The chain combines TRBV6-1 with TRBJ2-1; the match to TRBD2 covers 10 bases. There are 15 residues in the CDR3. V gave up 0 bases and J gave up 8 bases; unmatched junction bases: 4. Germline V gene data show CDR1 as MNHNS and CDR2 as SASEGT. The CDR3 DNA reads TGTGCCAGCAGTGAAGCGCTAGCGGGAGTCTATGAGCAGTTCTTC. It translates to CASSEALAGVYEQFF.

This clonotype was detected a few times. Written as DNA, the CDR3 is TGTGCCAGCAGACGACAGGGGCTATTAAACGAGCAGTACTTC. Protein: CASRRQGLLNEQYF. The chain is built from TRBV6-1 and TRBJ2-7, with 8 bases that match TRBD1. Germline V CDR1 and CDR2: MNHNS, SASEGT. There are 14 residues in the CDR3. Losses at the gene ends were 6 bases for V and 5 bases for J; bases not matched to a gene: 9.

The chain carries TRBV4-1 and TRBJ2-3, with 9 nucleotides matching TRBD2. The CDR3 contains 17 residues. CDR1 and CDR2 (germline): MGHRA, YSYEKL. V was clipped by 0 bases and J by 2 bases; unmatched bases: 6. CDR3 region: CASSQDGLAGITDTQYF. The CDR3 DNA follows: TGCGCCAGCAGCCAAGATGGGCTAGCGGGGATCACAGATACGCAGTATTTT.

This chain links TRBV19 with TRBJ2-7; 9 bases agree with TRBD2. Trimming took 7 bases from V and 6 from J; bases not matched to a gene: 10. There are 14 residues in the CDR3. The germline V gene encodes CDR1 LNHDA and CDR2 SQIVND (reference sequence). The CDR3 DNA reads TGTGCCAGTATCGGGGGACTAGCAGACTCCGAGCAGTACTTC. Translation: CASIGGLADSEQYF.

The genes are TRBV20-1 and TRBJ1-2; 8 bases align to TRBD1. The CDR3 totals 14 residues. V lost 1 base, J lost 2 bases, and 3 bases stayed unmatched. Germline lookup yields CDR1 DFQATT and CDR2 SNEGSKA (reference sequence). The DNA of the CDR3 is TGCAGTGCTAGAGGGGGACAGGTCAACTATGGCTACACCTTC. Its protein is CSARGGQVNYGYTF.

This clonotype showed up just a few times. Its ends do not fully match the called genes, so a read error is possible. This chain joins TRBV15 and TRBJ1-1; D ambiguous. Germline assignment: CDR1 LNHNV and CDR2 YYDKDF (reference sequence). The length of the CDR3 is 12 residues. DNA of the CDR3: TGTGCCACCAGTAGGGTAGATGGGGAGCTGAAGTTT. Protein sequence: CATSRVDGELKF. The full variable domain, in which reference TRBV15 and TRBJ1-1 provide the parts outside the CDR3, is DAMVIQNPRYQVTQFGKPVTLSCSQTLNHNVMYWYQQKSSQAPKLLFHYYDKDFNNEADTPDNFQSRRPNTSFCFLDIRSPGLGDTAMYLCATSRVDGELKFGQGTRLTVV.

The table lists this clonotype with many counts. The CDR3 sequence is CASSLGSTNEKLFF. CDR3 in DNA: TGCGCCAGCAGCTTGGGGTCAACTAATGAAAAACTGTTTTTT. V and J are TRBV5-1 and TRBJ1-4; D not certain. The CDR3 has 14 residues. The germline CDR1 and CDR2 sequences are SGHRS and YFSETQ. V lost 0 bases and J 0 bases, leaving 3 bases between the germline ends.

The chain employs TRBV29-1 and TRBJ2-2; 11 bases fit TRBD2. The CDR3 runs 16 residues. Per the germline V gene, CDR1 is SQVTM and CDR2 is ANQGSEA. The ends lost 7 bases at V and 4 bases at J; junction bases unmatched: 11. CDR3 in amino acids: CSAEASGGISTGELFF. CDR3 nucleotide sequence: TGCAGCGCTGAGGCTAGCGGGGGGATAAGCACCGGGGAGCTGTTTTTT.

Many counts were recorded for this clonotype. This chain links TRBV5-1 with TRBJ2-1; 9 bases agree with TRBD1. This CDR3 is 15 amino acids long. Germline V lookup: CDR1 SGHRS, CDR2 YFSETQ. The V gene end was trimmed by 3 bases and the J gene end by 7 bases; junction bases not matched to a gene: 8. The CDR3, as DNA: TGCGCCAGCAGCTCCGGGACAGGGTCGGGGAATGAGCAGTTCTTC. It codes for CASSSGTGSGNEQFF.

This clonotype was recorded a few times. The J gene is TRBJ1-2, the V gene TRBV4-2; D is undetermined. Trimming pared 0 bases from V and 5 bases from J, leaving 7 bases between. The CDR3 has 13 residues. Germline CDR1 and CDR2: LGHNA and YNFKEQ. The CDR3 DNA follows: TGTGCCAGCAGCCAAGATACCGGGTATGGCTACACCTTC. This gives the protein CASSQDTGYGYTF.

This chain uses TRBV20-1 with TRBJ2-7; possible D gene TRBD2, 5 bases. Trimming shortened V by 6 bases and J by 2 bases, and 20 bases separated the two germline ends. From germline, CDR1 is DFQATT and CDR2 SNEGSKA (reference sequence). The CDR3 extends over 15 amino acids. The CDR3 DNA reads as TGCAGTGCCCGCCAAGCCTGGCCGGGAACCTACGAGCAGTACTTC. Encoded protein: CSARQAWPGTYEQYF.

This clonotype was seen a handful of times. The CDR3 DNA is TGTGCCAGCAGGGGGACAGGGCGTCACTATGGCTACACCTTC. Amino acids: CASRGTGRHYGYTF. V usage is TRBV27 and J usage is TRBJ1-2; 9 nucleotides line up with TRBD1. This CDR3 comprises 14 residues. With V trimmed by 6 bases and J by 3 bases, 5 bases remained unmatched. Germline CDR1 is MNHEY and CDR2 is SMNVEV (reference sequence).

This clonotype was found many times. This sequence joins TRBV12-3 or TRBV12-4 and TRBJ1-2; D gene uncertain. V lost 1 base and J lost 4, with 4 bases in between. The CDR3 consists of 12 residues. DNA of the CDR3: TGTGCCAGCAGTTTAGAGGTCTATGGCTACACCTTC. Encoded protein: CASSLEVYGYTF.

The chain joins TRBV29-1 to TRBJ1-3; 7 bases map to TRBD1. J lost 1 base, V lost 7 bases, and 4 bases had no gene match. The germline V gene has CDR1 SQVTM and CDR2 ANQGSEA. This CDR3 region has 13 residues. The DNA for the CDR3 is TGCAGCGGACAGGGTTCTTCTGGAAACACCATATATTTT. Its protein product is CSGQGSSGNTIYF.

The rearrangement joins TRBV5-1 to TRBJ2-2, with D maybe TRBD1 (5 bases). CDR3 length: 17 amino acids. The germline V gene encodes CDR1 SGHRS and CDR2 YFSETQ. V was clipped by 4 bases and J by 0 bases, with 16 bases between them. CDR3 DNA sequence: TGCGCCAGCAGCCGAATGATCGACAGCACGAACACCGGGGAGCTGTTTTTT. Protein product: CASSRMIDSTNTGELFF. The whole variable domain, remainder taken from reference TRBV5-1 and TRBJ2-2, is KAGVTQTPRYLIKTRGQQVTLSCSPISGHRSVSWYQQTPGQGLQFLFEYFSETQRNKGNFPGRFSGRQFSNSRSEMNVSTLELGDSALYLCASSRMIDSTNTGELFFGEGSRLTVL.

This clonotype was counted only a few times. The chain has TRBV4-1 and TRBJ1-5; weak D call: TRBD1 (5 bases). This CDR3 has 16 amino acids. The germline gives CDR1 MGHRA, CDR2 YSYEKL. V gave up 3 bases and J gave up 4 bases, with 16 bases separating them. DNA for the CDR3: TGCGCCAGCAGCCAGGGCTTCGGGACCCTTAATCAGCCCCAGCATTTT. Translation: CASSQGFGTLNQPQHF.

In DNA, the CDR3 is TGTGCCAGCAGCTTAGTGTGGGGAGTACAAGAGACCCAGTACTTC. The encoded protein is CASSLVWGVQETQYF. This rearrangement joins TRBV7-2 to TRBJ2-5; D possibly corresponds to TRBD2 (5 bases). The CDR3 loop spans 15 amino acids. Trimming took off 1 base at V and 2 bases at J, with 11 bases between the two ends. The germline CDR1 and CDR2 sequences are SGHTA and FQGNSA.

This clonotype was detected many times. The rearrangement links TRBV5-1 to TRBJ2-3; D unresolved. This CDR3 contains 14 residues. V was clipped by 5 bases and J by 5 bases, with 15 bases between them. Germline V gives CDR1 SGHRS, CDR2 YFSETQ. The CDR3: CASRVSTVEDTQYF. Written as DNA, the CDR3 is TGCGCCAGCAGGGTCTCGACGGTGGAAGATACGCAGTATTTT.

The chain couples TRBV5-1 to TRBJ2-3, with D perhaps matching TRBD2 (5 bases). The CDR3 consists of 13 residues. V was shortened by 4 bases and J by 4 bases, with 10 bases between the two germline ends. Per the germline V gene, CDR1 is SGHRS and CDR2 is YFSETQ. The DNA for the CDR3 is TGCGCCAGCAGCCAGAGGGAATCAGATACGCAGTATTTT. Amino acid sequence: CASSQRESDTQYF.

This clonotype was recorded a few times. V usage is TRBV5-1 and J usage is TRBJ1-5; 7 nucleotides line up with TRBD1. CDR3 length equals 13 residues. The germline V gene encodes CDR1 SGHRS and CDR2 YFSETQ. Losses at the gene ends were 2 bases for V and 9 bases for J; bases not matched to a gene: 5. CDR3 nucleotides: TGCGCCAGCAGCTTCGACAGGGAGCCGCCCCAGCATTTT. Residues: CASSFDREPPQHF.